The 22 T cell receptor beta chains in this list originate from one sample, sequenced in a study of vaccination and CD4 T cells after COVID-19. Antigen specificity for these receptors is unknown. The sample's treatment: approximately 9-day PBMC culture with coronavirus spike peptide pools or control peptides (ViraFEST assay). The study sequenced cultured CD4+ T cell DNA using the Oncomine TCR Beta short-read assay. Each CDR3 protein gets one entry after TCRdb re-called the PCR reads with MiXCR. The table has 15,000 or so distinct CDR3 sequences, about 29% seen once. Input material: cultured CD4+ T cells from blood. These receptors came from a human donor with COVID-19.

The chain uses TRBV20-1 and TRBJ1-4, with a possible D match to TRBD1 (5 bases). The CDR3 length is 13 residues. V was pared by 4 bases and J by 7 bases, with 13 bases between. CDR1 is DFQATT and CDR2 is SNEGSKA in the germline V gene (reference sequence). The CDR3: CSAMFRVGEKLFF. The CDR3 nucleotides are TGCAGTGCTATGTTCAGGGTCGGTGAAAAACTGTTTTTT.

The gene calls are TRBV20-1 and TRBJ2-1; the match to TRBD2 covers 11 bases. J lost 2 bases, V lost 2 bases, and 2 bases had no gene match. The CDR3 length is 15 residues. The germline V gene encodes CDR1 DFQATT and CDR2 SNEGSKA (reference sequence). CDR3: CSARPLAGAYNEQFF. In DNA form, the CDR3 reads TGCAGTGCTAGACCACTAGCGGGGGCCTACAATGAGCAGTTCTTC.

This clonotype was counted a few times. This CDR3 reads CASSLGGASNEQFF. As DNA, the CDR3 is TGTGCCAGCAGCTTAGGAGGGGCCTCGAATGAGCAGTTCTTC. The chain joins TRBV7-9 to TRBJ2-1; the D gene could be TRBD1 or TRBD2 (5 bases each). Trimming shortened V by 1 base and J by 7 bases, and 11 bases separated the two germline ends. Germline CDR1 and CDR2: SEHNR and FQNEAQ (reference sequence). The CDR3 totals 14 residues.

In DNA form, the CDR3 reads TGTGCCAGTAGTATTTCCACCGGGACAGGGACTTACGAGCAGTACTTC. It specifies CASSISTGTGTYEQYF. The chain is built from TRBV19 and TRBJ2-7, with TRBD1 matching over 9 bases. Losses at the gene ends were 3 bases for V and 4 bases for J; bases not matched to a gene: 10. CDR1 and CDR2 from the germline V gene are LNHDA and SQIVND (reference sequence). This CDR3 has 16 residues.

The rearrangement uses TRBV11-1 and TRBJ2-5; 7 nucleotides line up with TRBD1. Losses at the gene ends were 5 bases for V and 2 bases for J; bases not matched to a gene: 17. Germline CDR1 is SGHAT and CDR2 is FQDESV (reference sequence). The CDR3 is 18 amino acids. The CDR3 is CASSRRLTGTAEQETQYF. CDR3 coding DNA: TGTGCCAGCAGCCGAAGACTTACAGGGACAGCGGAACAAGAGACCCAGTACTTC.

This clonotype was counted only a few times. The V gene is TRBV19, the J gene TRBJ1-5, with D perhaps TRBD1 (6 bases). This CDR3 is 15 amino acids long. In germline, CDR1 is LNHDA, CDR2 SQIVND (reference sequence). CDR3 in DNA: TGTGCTAGTCAGGGGTGGGGGGGGGCGAATCAGCCCCAGCATTTT. The encoded protein is CASQGWGGANQPQHF.

This chain connects TRBV20-1 to TRBJ2-1; perhaps TRBD2 as D (6 bases). CDR1 and CDR2 from the germline V gene are DFQATT and SNEGSKA (reference sequence). V lost 0 bases, J lost 0 bases, and 9 bases lay in between. CDR3 length equals 15 residues. CDR3 coding DNA: TGCAGTGCTAGAGAACCCGGGAGCTCCTACAATGAGCAGTTCTTC. Translated: CSAREPGSSYNEQFF.

V is TRBV20-1 and J is TRBJ2-3, with D possibly matching TRBD2 (6 bases). The CDR3 contains 13 residues. Trimming removed 8 bases from V and 3 bases from J, with 15 bases in between. CDR1 and CDR2 (germline): DFQATT, SNEGSKA (reference sequence). The CDR3: CSRGGPRTDTQYF. The CDR3 bases are TGCAGTCGGGGAGGCCCTCGAACAGATACGCAGTATTTT.

The chain uses TRBV7-8 and TRBJ2-7; maybe TRBD1 (6 bases). The CDR3 covers 12 residues. V was cut by 2 bases and J by 4 bases, with 6 bases left in between. Per germline, CDR1 SGHVS and CDR2 FQNEAQ. CDR3 protein: CASSLQGYEQYF. CDR3 in DNA: TGTGCCAGCAGCTTACAGGGGTACGAGCAGTACTTC.

The chain couples TRBV18 to TRBJ1-5; D might be TRBD1 (5 bases). V lost 4 bases and J 4 bases, leaving 17 bases between the germline ends. The CDR3 is 16 residues long. CDR1 and CDR2 (germline): KGHSH, LQKENI. Written as DNA, the CDR3 is TGTGCCAGCTCACAAGACAGCAACATATTAAATCAGCCCCAGCATTTT. Protein sequence: CASSQDSNILNQPQHF.

V gene TRBV7-2 combines with J gene TRBJ2-7; a weak D match, TRBD2 (6 bases). In germline, CDR1 is SGHTA, CDR2 FQGNSA. Trimming took off 3 bases at V and 5 bases at J, with 8 bases between the two ends. CDR3 size: 12 residues. The CDR3 sequence is CASSLGLNEQYF. The CDR3 DNA reads TGTGCCAGCAGCTTGGGACTGAACGAGCAGTACTTC.

This clonotype was picked up a small number of times. The rearrangement uses TRBV19 and TRBJ1-3; no definite D call. The germline gives CDR1 LNHDA, CDR2 SQIVND (reference sequence). The length of the CDR3 is 14 residues. Trimming stripped 5 bases from V and 2 bases from J, with 10 bases between. CDR3 amino acids: CASSRANAGNTIYF. The CDR3 nucleotides read TGTGCCAGTAGTCGCGCGAACGCTGGAAACACCATATATTTT. The full variable domain, with the rest looked up from reference TRBV19 and TRBJ1-3, is DGGITQSPKYLFRKEGQNVTLSCEQNLNHDAMYWYRQDPGQGLRLIYYSQIVNDFQKGDIAEGYSVSREKKESFPLTVTSAQKNPTAFYLCASSRANAGNTIYFGEGSWLTVV.

The genes are TRBV20-1 and TRBJ2-2; D perhaps matches TRBD1 (5 bases). This CDR3 comprises 13 residues. The V gene's germline CDR1 is DFQATT and CDR2 SNEGSKA (reference sequence). Between the trimmed V and J ends, which lost 6 bases and 4 bases, there was a span of 12 bases. The CDR3 DNA is TGCAGTGCCCCCCAGGGAACCACCGGGGAGCTGTTTTTT. It yields the protein CSAPQGTTGELFF.

In this sample, this clonotype turned up once. J is TRBJ2-1 and V is TRBV4-2, with 10 positions matching TRBD2. The germline V gene has CDR1 LGHNA and CDR2 YNFKEQ. The length of the CDR3 is 15 residues. J gave up 5 bases and V 4 bases, and 5 bases lay outside the gene matches. CDR3 amino acids: CASSPWTSGNNEQFF. The CDR3 nucleotides read TGTGCCAGCAGCCCCTGGACTAGCGGAAACAATGAGCAGTTCTTC.

The chain uses TRBV7-9 and TRBJ1-1; D gene uncertain. Deletions cut 1 base from V and 11 bases from J, with 11 bases between. Looked up from germline, CDR1 is SEHNR and CDR2 is FQNEAQ (reference sequence). The CDR3 extends over 12 amino acids. The CDR3 here is CASSLDQGRAFF. The CDR3 DNA is TGTGCCAGCAGCTTAGATCAAGGGAGGGCTTTCTTT.

This clonotype has a handful of counts. The chain uses TRBV30 and TRBJ1-2, with D possibly matching TRBD1 (6 bases). V lost 0 bases, J lost 8 bases, and 13 bases lay in between. This CDR3 region has 13 residues. Germline V lookup: CDR1 GTSNPN, CDR2 SVGIG (reference sequence). DNA of the CDR3: TGTGCCTGGAGTGTATCCGGGGGCGGCGGCTACACCTTC. It yields the protein CAWSVSGGGGYTF.

This clonotype was detected a few times. The J gene is TRBJ2-7, the V gene TRBV12-3 or TRBV12-4, with a weak D call TRBD2 (5 bases). The V and J ends lost 5 bases and 3 bases respectively, with 8 bases between them. The length of the CDR3 is 12 residues. The CDR3 bases are TGTGCCAGCAGTCCAGGAGGCTACGAGCAGTACTTC. It translates to CASSPGGYEQYF.

The chain has TRBV12-3 or TRBV12-4 and TRBJ2-2; D ambiguous. Trimming shortened V by 4 bases and J by 5 bases, and 8 bases separated the two germline ends. The CDR3 length is 13 residues. The CDR3 bases are TGTGCCAGCAGTTATAGGGTTACCGGGGAGCTGTTTTTT. Encoded protein: CASSYRVTGELFF.

This rearrangement joins TRBV28 to TRBJ2-7, with TRBD2 identical over 12 bases. The CDR3 is 18 amino acids. CDR1 is MDHEN and CDR2 is SYDVKM in the germline V gene. Trimming cost V 7 bases and J 4 bases; bases outside gene matches: 17. The CDR3 DNA follows: TGTGCCAGCACCTCGCCGGTCGATGGACTAGCGGGGAGTTACGAGCAGTACTTC. Translation: CASTSPVDGLAGSYEQYF.

This clonotype occurred a few times. The rearrangement uses TRBV6-1 and TRBJ1-1; TRBD1 aligns across 12 bases. In germline, CDR1 is MNHNS, CDR2 SASEGT. The CDR3 is 15 amino acids. The V segment lost 5 bases and the J segment 6 bases; nucleotides outside the gene matches: 7. Here the CDR3 DNA reads TGTGCCAGCAGTACGACGGGACAGGGGGCCGCTGAAGCTTTCTTT. Its protein product is CASSTTGQGAAEAFF.

The rearrangement uses TRBV20-1 and TRBJ2-4; 10 bases are shared with TRBD2. CDR3 length equals 14 residues. The junction had 2 bases not matched to a gene; V was cut back by 5 bases and J by 1 base. The germline V gene has CDR1 DFQATT and CDR2 SNEGSKA (reference sequence). CDR3 nucleotide sequence: TGCAGTGCTTTTAGCGGGGGGGCCAAAAACATTCAGTACTTC. Residues: CSAFSGGAKNIQYF.

This clonotype is large (0.1 to 1%) within its sample. The chain joins TRBV6-5 to TRBJ1-2, with 11 bases aligning to TRBD1. CDR1 and CDR2 from the germline V gene are MNHEY and SVGAGI. V shed 0 bases, J shed 8 bases, and the junction held 5 bases outside the gene matches. This CDR3 region has 15 residues. The CDR3 bases are TGTGCCAGCAGTTACTCGGACAGGGGGCTATCGGGCTACACCTTC. Residues: CASSYSDRGLSGYTF.